This entry features one T cell receptor (beta chain) sequence. The data belong to a study of blood T cell repertoires in COVID-19. About the research overall: The origin of the acute and convalescent COVID-19 samples was the United States, Italy and Spain. T cells, B-cell-depleted T cells, or PBMCs provided the cDNA or gDNA that served as material.

Original analysis: Reference gene primers were amplified, and this amplification served to estimate nucleated cell counts. Measured with immunoSEQ multiplex PCR; TCRdb has only the in-frame clones, and not every one. The V and J calls and clone size come from that table; D and trimming were worked out from the DNA. Here the sample spans more than 200,000 clones, about 88% being singletons. The TCR originated in a man aged 70 or older with acute or convalescent COVID-19. Source material: peripheral blood.

CDR3 in DNA: TGTGCCAGCACTAAAAGCGGGGGCGTCACCGGGGAGCTGTTTTTT. This translates into CASTKSGGVTGELFF. V usage is TRBV7-3 and J usage is TRBJ2-2, with TRBD2 matching 8 bases. Germline V gives CDR1 SGHTA, CDR2 FQGTGA. Trimming at V came to 7 bases and at J to 4 bases, leaving 8 bases not matched to a gene. The CDR3 consists of 15 residues.